This is a list of T cell receptor beta chains from one sample in a study of identical twins. TCRdb used MiXCR to reprocess the 5' RACE reads, holding one entry per CDR3 protein. The sample yields roughly 500,000 distinct CDR3 sequences, 22% seen once. These data also formed part of another study, on T cells expressing NK-cell markers.

The source material was CD4+ T cells sorted from blood. The receptors here all came from a young woman in good health. Each CDR3 is given with its conserved first and last residue. The D gene is left open where the match is weak. Rows give clone size only sometimes, using once, few, many, or a class for an expanded clone.

abundance | j_gene | d_gene | v_gene | CDR3aa | CDR3nt
. | TRBJ2-7 | TRBD1 | TRBV5-1 | CASAFERTGIHYEQYF | TGCGCCAGCGCCTTCGAACGGACAGGAATCCACTACGAGCAGTACTTC
. | TRBJ1-4 | . | TRBV6-6 | CASSTREKLFF | TGTGCCAGCAGTACTAGGGAAAAACTGTTTTTT
. | TRBJ2-5 | . | TRBV6-1 | CASSGLRETQYF | TGTGCCAGCAGTGGACTCAGGGAGACCCAGTACTTC
. | TRBJ2-1 | . | TRBV4-3 | CASSPSEGVPLLNNEQFF | TGCGCCAGCTCGCCATCGGAGGGGGTCCCCCTGCTCAACAATGAGCAGTTCTTC
. | TRBJ2-3 | . | TRBV5-1 | CASSRWETLTDTQYF | TGCGCCAGCAGTCGTTGGGAGACCCTCACAGATACGCAGTATTTT
. | TRBJ2-5 | . | TRBV20-1 | CSADTGTTFRETQYF | TGCAGTGCAGACACAGGGACCACGTTTCGAGAGACCCAGTACTTC
. | TRBJ1-2 | . | TRBV5-1 | CASSLDTPYGYTF | TGCGCCAGCAGCTTGGACACTCCCTATGGCTACACCTTC
. | TRBJ2-5 | TRBD2 | TRBV20-1 | CSLVAGGRETQYF | TGCAGTCTGGTAGCGGGAGGGAGAGAGACCCAGTACTTC
. | TRBJ2-7 | . | TRBV5-5 | CASSLEGGHVHEQYF | TGTGCCAGCAGCTTGGAGGGTGGACACGTCCACGAGCAGTACTTC
. | TRBJ1-5 | TRBD1 | TRBV20-1 | CSASGAQGAGQPQHF | TGCAGTGCTAGTGGGGCACAGGGGGCGGGTCAGCCCCAGCATTTT
once | TRBJ2-1 | . | TRBV25-1 | CASSVPSGAAEQFF | TGTGCCAGCAGTGTTCCGTCGGGGGCAGCTGAGCAGTTCTTC
. | TRBJ2-1 | TRBD2 | TRBV5-1 | CASSLLAGISYNEQFF | TGCGCCAGCAGCCTGTTAGCGGGGATCTCCTACAATGAGCAGTTCTTC
. | TRBJ2-5 | . | TRBV5-6 | CASSLVVGGETQYF | TGTGCCAGCAGCTTGGTCGTGGGGGGAGAGACCCAGTACTTC
. | TRBJ2-5 | TRBD2 | TRBV6-2/TRBV6-3 | CASSGTGTSGSTQYF | TGTGCCAGCAGTGGAACAGGGACTAGCGGGAGTACCCAGTACTTC
. | TRBJ2-1 | . | TRBV6-1 | CASLGFDEQFF | TGTGCCAGCCTCGGTTTCGATGAGCAGTTCTTC
few | TRBJ2-6 | . | TRBV6-5 | CASSYSYGSGANVLTF | TGTGCCAGCAGTTACTCTTATGGATCTGGGGCCAACGTCCTGACTTTC
. | TRBJ2-7 | TRBD2 | TRBV15 | CATSSDPSGAYEQYF | TGTGCCACCAGCAGTGACCCTAGCGGGGCTTACGAGCAGTACTTC
many | TRBJ1-5 | . | TRBV6-1 | CASKAAANQPQHF | TGTGCCAGCAAGGCCGCTGCCAATCAGCCCCAGCATTTT
few | TRBJ2-1 | . | TRBV7-3 | CASSLTDYHNEQFF | TGTGCCAGCAGCTTAACCGACTATCACAATGAGCAGTTCTTC
. | TRBJ1-4 | . | TRBV20-1 | CSAKGAGEKLFF | TGCAGTGCTAAAGGGGCGGGTGAAAAACTGTTTTTT
few | TRBJ2-3 | TRBD2 | TRBV20-1 | CSASKASGLAVDTQYF | TGCAGTGCTAGTAAGGCAAGCGGACTAGCGGTAGATACGCAGTATTTT
few | TRBJ2-3 | . | TRBV5-6 | CASSSPGTDTQYF | TGTGCCAGCAGCTCCCCGGGCACAGATACGCAGTATTTT
. | TRBJ1-1 | . | TRBV10-3 | CAIAGQGGEARAFF | TGTGCCATCGCCGGGCAGGGCGGAGAGGCGAGGGCTTTCTTT
few | TRBJ2-7 | . | TRBV7-6 | CASSLVPGGAYEQYF | TGTGCCAGCAGCTTAGTTCCAGGGGGGGCCTACGAGCAGTACTTC
few | TRBJ2-3 | . | TRBV20-1 | CSARSVRASPDTQYF | TGCAGTGCTAGATCGGTTAGGGCCTCGCCAGATACGCAGTATTTT
few | TRBJ2-5 | . | TRBV10-3 | CAISTKQETQYF | TGTGCCATCAGCACCAAACAAGAGACCCAGTACTTC
few | TRBJ2-5 | . | TRBV5-5 | CASILKGFQETQYF | TGTGCCAGCATCTTGAAGGGGTTCCAAGAGACCCAGTACTTC
. | TRBJ2-1 | . | TRBV30 | CAWRRAGATRPYNEQFF | TGTGCCTGGAGGCGGGCCGGGGCTACCCGACCCTACAATGAGCAGTTCTTC
. | TRBJ1-2 | TRBD1 | TRBV5-1 | CASSLAAGTDYGYTF | TGCGCCAGCAGCTTGGCTGCGGGGACAGACTATGGCTACACCTTC
many | TRBJ2-1 | . | TRBV29-1 | CSVAWRSNEQFF | TGCAGCGTTGCCTGGCGCAGCAATGAGCAGTTCTTC
many | TRBJ2-3 | . | TRBV7-9 | CASSFASTDTQYF | TGCGCCAGCAGCTTCGCTAGCACAGATACGCAGTATTTT
many | TRBJ2-7 | TRBD1 | TRBV18 | CASSPGTGSYEQYF | TGTGCCAGCTCACCGGGGACAGGGAGTTACGAGCAGTACTTC
few | TRBJ1-5 | . | TRBV12-3/TRBV12-4 | CASSSDSLGNQPQHF | TGTGCCAGCAGCTCCGACAGCCTTGGCAATCAGCCCCAGCATTTT
. | TRBJ1-5 | . | TRBV12-3/TRBV12-4 | CASSLFVRADQPQHF | TGTGCCAGCAGTTTATTCGTCAGGGCGGATCAGCCCCAGCATTTT
few | TRBJ2-3 | . | TRBV12-3/TRBV12-4 | CASSLTTPRTDTQYF | TGTGCCAGCAGTTTAACGACACCCCGCACAGATACGCAGTATTTT
few | TRBJ1-6 | . | TRBV12-3/TRBV12-4 | CASSVGVRYGNSPLHF | TGTGCCAGCAGTGTAGGGGTGCGATATGGTAATTCACCCCTCCACTTT
few | TRBJ2-5 | . | TRBV10-3 | CAIRRGVQETQYF | TGTGCCATCAGGAGGGGAGTTCAAGAGACCCAGTACTTC
few | TRBJ2-5 | TRBD2 | TRBV12-3/TRBV12-4 | CASSPGLAGLQETQYF | TGTGCCAGCAGTCCGGGACTAGCGGGATTGCAAGAGACCCAGTACTTC
. | TRBJ2-4 | . | TRBV7-9 | CASSTTGSAKNIQYF | TGTGCCAGCAGCACTACAGGGTCGGCCAAAAACATTCAGTACTTC
few | TRBJ2-3 | TRBD2 | TRBV28 | CASPSGLGGTDTQYF | TGTGCCAGCCCCAGCGGACTAGGGGGCACAGATACGCAGTATTTT
. | TRBJ1-4 | . | TRBV20-1 | CSARGGWDEKLFF | TGCAGTGCTAGGGGAGGGTGGGATGAAAAACTGTTTTTT
. | TRBJ2-3 | TRBD1 | TRBV11-2 | CASSLDLRGLADTQYF | TGTGCCAGCAGCTTAGATCTAAGGGGGCTCGCAGATACGCAGTATTTT